This is a list of T cell receptor beta chains from one sample in a study of blood T cell repertoires in COVID-19. Method: immunoSEQ multiplex PCR; TCRdb's copy keeps in-frame clones and lacks some. The table shows hundreds of thousands of clones, with roughly 90% occurring only once. Sequences were obtained from peripheral blood. The receptors derive from a woman aged 70-85 years with COVID-19, enrolled during active disease. CDR3s include the opening cysteine and the closing phenylalanine or tryptophan.

TRBJ1-2 | TRBV6-1 | 15 | CASSESPGGSYGYTF
TRBJ1-5 | TRBV7-2 | 16 | CASSLDGGGNNQPQHF
TRBJ1-1 | TRBV20-1 | 11 | CSARGQGEAFF
TRBJ2-7 | TRBV11-2 | 16 | CASSLGSSGGFYEQYF
TRBJ2-5 | TRBV7-9 | 14 | CASSFGQGTQTQYF
TRBJ1-2 | TRBV7-9 | 13 | CASSEGQGYGYTF
TRBJ1-2 | TRBV7-9 | 15 | CASSPRAGGGYGYTF
TRBJ2-2 | TRBV27 | 13 | CASSGRNTGELFF
TRBJ1-2 | TRBV24-1 | 11 | CATSDLRGYTF
TRBJ2-1 | TRBV2 | 15 | CASRVTGGGYNEQFF
TRBJ1-4 | TRBV7-9 | 13 | CASLRDTNEKLFF
TRBJ2-7 | TRBV21-1 | 18 | CASSIRDRGRRSSYEQYF
TRBJ2-2 | TRBV4-2 | 15 | CASSQESVNTGELFF
TRBJ1-4 | TRBV6-5 | 12 | CASRDMVLKLFF
TRBJ1-5 | TRBV28 | 12 | CASSPGDQPQHF
TRBJ1-1 | TRBV30 | 15 | CAWSLAEGLNTEAFF
TRBJ1-2 | TRBV4-2 | 13 | CASSQPQGRGYTF
TRBJ1-1 | TRBV19 | 17 | CASRRDRVEGLNTEAFF
TRBJ1-5 | TRBV7-8 | 16 | CASSLEAGGVGQPQHF
TRBJ1-3 | TRBV5-1 | 16 | CASSLAGPGAGNTIYF
TRBJ2-3 | TRBV28 | 15 | CASSLLDSRTDTQYF
TRBJ1-2 | TRBV27 | 12 | CASWDSLYGYTF
TRBJ1-3 | TRBV3-1/TRBV3-2 | 15 | CASSLQGASGNTIYF
TRBJ2-7 | TRBV9 | 16 | CASSPYPTSGPYEQYF
TRBJ2-1 | TRBV6-5 | 14 | CASSYFGEHDEQFF
TRBJ2-7 | TRBV12-5 | 15 | CASGLTRDSIYEQYF
TRBJ2-3 | TRBV30 | 15 | CAWDSGGPGTDTQYF
TRBJ2-3 | TRBV18 | 20 | CASSPLMVAGVVSSTDTQYF
TRBJ1-2 | TRBV24-1 | 14 | CATSDPRGRYGYTF
TRBJ1-5 | TRBV4-3 | 18 | CASSLSAGTGGLDQPQHF
TRBJ1-3 | TRBV9 | 13 | CASGHSSGNTIYF
TRBJ2-1 | TRBV7-2 | 16 | CASSPPGGGDLAEQFF
TRBJ2-5 | TRBV18 | 12 | CASSPGEETQYF
TRBJ2-6 | TRBV27 | 16 | CASSGRVTSGANVLTF
TRBJ1-2 | TRBV10-3 | 14 | CAISEFGSGDGYTF
TRBJ1-1 | TRBV27 | 13 | CASFPRGAAEAFF
TRBJ1-1 | TRBV5-1 | 13 | CASTVEINTEAFF
TRBJ1-1 | TRBV30 | 16 | CAWSKRDRAGDTEAFF
TRBJ2-7 | TRBV5-1 | 13 | CASSRPGSGEQYF
TRBJ1-1 | TRBV11-3 | 13 | CASSSDSSTEAFF
TRBJ1-5 | TRBV12-3/TRBV12-4 | 13 | CASSSGINQPQHF
TRBJ1-5 | TRBV9 | 14 | CASSKTGGDQPQHF